A selection of T cell receptor beta chains follows, all from one sample in a study of blood T cell repertoires in COVID-19. TCRdb's copy holds only in-frame clones and misses some; the assay was immunoSEQ multiplex PCR. The sample holds hundreds of thousands of clones, 88% seen once. The sample consisted of PBMCs or T cells enriched from blood (not recorded which). The receptors were sampled from a woman aged 40 to 55 with acute COVID-19. CDR3s include the opening cysteine and the closing phenylalanine or tryptophan. The D gene is left open where the match is weak. A clone size is listed for some rows: how often the clone was seen (once, few, many), or a class if it is expanded.

TRBJ1-2 NA 12 NA TRBV4-1 TGCGCCAGCAGCCAAGACAGATATGGCTACACCTTC CASSQDRYGYTF
TRBJ1-4 NA 15 NA TRBV24-1 TGTGCCACCAGTGATCCAGGGTCCTTCGATGAAAAACTGTTTTTT CATSDPGSFDEKLFF
TRBJ1-1 NA 12 NA TRBV7-2 TGTGCCAGCAAAAGGGGGTATACTGAAGCTTTCTTT CASKRGYTEAFF
TRBJ2-3 TRBD2 16 NA TRBV5-1 TGCGCCAGCAGCTCGGGGACTAGCGTTCAATCAGATACGCAGTATTTT CASSSGTSVQSDTQYF
TRBJ2-7 NA 16 NA TRBV10-2 TGCGCCAGCAGTGGAATAAATCCAGGGGTAGGGTACGAGCAGTACTTC CASSGINPGVGYEQYF
TRBJ1-2 NA 14 NA TRBV28 TGTGCCAGCAGACCCGGGACACGTCCCTATGGCTACACCTTC CASRPGTRPYGYTF
TRBJ2-3 TRBD2 16 few TRBV24-1 TGTGCCACCAGTGATCAACTAGCGGGGTTCACAGATACGCAGTATTTT CATSDQLAGFTDTQYF
TRBJ2-3 TRBD2 17 NA TRBV5-1 TGCGCCAGCAGCTTGGCGGGACTAGCGGGAGGGGCAGATACGCAGTATTTT CASSLAGLAGGADTQYF
TRBJ2-3 TRBD2 16 once TRBV30 TGTGCCTGGAGTGTAGCGGGGGCAGGATTGACAGATACGCAGTATTTT CAWSVAGAGLTDTQYF
TRBJ1-5 TRBD1 14 NA TRBV7-9 TGTGCCAGCAGTCGACAGGGAAGCAATCAGCCCCAGCATTTT CASSRQGSNQPQHF
TRBJ1-5 NA 15 NA TRBV4-3 TGCGCCAGCAGCCAAGATTTCGGGATCAATCAGCCCCAGCATTTT CASSQDFGINQPQHF
TRBJ2-6 NA 16 NA TRBV11-2 TGTGCCAGCAGCTTAGAGGCTGGGCACGGGGCCAACGTCCTGACTTTC CASSLEAGHGANVLTF
TRBJ1-5 TRBD1 15 NA TRBV7-9 TGTGCCAGCAGCTCCCTTGGGACAGGGAATCAGCCCCAGCATTTT CASSSLGTGNQPQHF
TRBJ2-1 TRBD2 16 NA TRBV7-6 TGTGCCAGCAGCTTAATCCGGGGACTAGCGGCCAATGAGCAGTTCTTC CASSLIRGLAANEQFF
TRBJ1-1 NA 14 few TRBV2 TGTGCCAGCCCCGTTTTAGTCGGTAACACTGAAGCTTTCTTT CASPVLVGNTEAFF
TRBJ2-1 NA 14 NA TRBV11-3 TGTGCCAGCAGCTCCTCAATTCTCGGGTCGAAGCAGTTCTTC CASSSSILGSKQFF
TRBJ2-5 NA 13 NA TRBV7-3 TGTGCCAGCAGCCGGAGTATAACAGAGACCCAGTACTTC CASSRSITETQYF
TRBJ2-2 TRBD1 14 few TRBV2 TGTGCCAGCAGGGCCGGGACAGACACCGGGGAGCTGTTTTTT CASRAGTDTGELFF
TRBJ2-5 NA 11 NA TRBV7-9 TGTGCCAGCAGCTCAGGAGAGACCCAGTACTTC CASSSGETQYF
TRBJ2-1 NA 12 NA TRBV7-8 TGTGCCAGCAGCCTACAACAGACGGAGCAGTTCTTC CASSLQQTEQFF
TRBJ2-1 NA 12 NA TRBV5-1 TGCGCCAGCAGCTTGGTGAGCGGTGAGCAGTTCTTC CASSLVSGEQFF
TRBJ2-7 NA 14 NA TRBV14 TGTGCCAGCAGCCAAAGAGGGTTTCCCTACGAGCAGTACTTC CASSQRGFPYEQYF
TRBJ2-5 NA 14 NA TRBV2 TGTGCCAGCAATAACAGGGAGAACGAGGAGACCCAGTACTTC CASNNRENEETQYF
TRBJ2-1 TRBD1 16 NA TRBV7-2 TGTGCCAGCAGCTTAGTAGGGGGCAGGCTGGGCAATGAGCAGTTCTTC CASSLVGGRLGNEQFF
TRBJ1-1 NA 15 NA TRBV6-5 TGTGCCAGCAGTTTAGGGCCTACCGGGGACACTGAAGCTTTCTTT CASSLGPTGDTEAFF
TRBJ2-2 TRBD2 17 few TRBV11-3 TGTGCCAGCAGCTTAGATCGGGCGGGAGCCAACACCGGGGAGCTGTTTTTT CASSLDRAGANTGELFF
TRBJ1-2 NA 12 NA TRBV2 TGTGCCAGCAGTGACACTTCATGGGGCTACACCTTC CASSDTSWGYTF
TRBJ2-1 NA 13 NA TRBV20-1 TGCAGTGCTAGTATAATTTCCTACAATGAGCAGTTCTTC CSASIISYNEQFF
TRBJ2-1 TRBD2 14 NA TRBV9 TGTGCCAGCAGCGTATATGGAAAGCGGGGAGAGCAGTTCTTC CASSVYGKRGEQFF
TRBJ2-7 NA 14 NA TRBV28 TGTGCCAGCAGTTTATGGAGTCCTGGGGCCGAGCAGTACTTC CASSLWSPGAEQYF
TRBJ2-1 TRBD2 20 NA TRBV9 TGTGCCAGCAGCGTAGTACCGGGACTAGCGGGAGGGCCCTTTTATTATGAGCAGTTCTTC CASSVVPGLAGGPFYYEQFF
TRBJ1-5 NA 15 NA TRBV6-1 TGTGCCAGCAGTGAAAGCGTTGCAGAAATATGGCCCCAGCATTTT CASSESVAEIWPQHF
TRBJ2-2 NA 12 NA TRBV20-1 TGCAGTGCTAGTGGGCAGATCGGGGAGCTGTTTTTT CSASGQIGELFF